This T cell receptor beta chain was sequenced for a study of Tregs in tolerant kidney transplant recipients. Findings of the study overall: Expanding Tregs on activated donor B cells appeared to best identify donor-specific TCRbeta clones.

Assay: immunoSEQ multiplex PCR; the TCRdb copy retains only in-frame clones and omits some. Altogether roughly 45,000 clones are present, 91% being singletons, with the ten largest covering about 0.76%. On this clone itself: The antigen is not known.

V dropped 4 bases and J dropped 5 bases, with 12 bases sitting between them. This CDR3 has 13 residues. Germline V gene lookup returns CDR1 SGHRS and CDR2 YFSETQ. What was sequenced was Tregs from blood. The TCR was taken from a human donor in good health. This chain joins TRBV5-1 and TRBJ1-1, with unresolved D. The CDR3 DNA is TGCGCCAGCAGCACGGTCCGTGGGACTGAAGCTTTCTTT. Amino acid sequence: CASSTVRGTEAFF.